Listed below are T cell receptor beta chains from one sample, sequenced in a study of blood T cells in healthy people across ages. MiXCR, run by TCRdb on the 5' RACE reads, gives a single entry per CDR3 protein. Here the sample spans 450,000 to 600,000 distinct CDR3 sequences, 25% to 35% being singletons. These sequences were also reported in another study, on T cells of mothers and their children.

Material for sequencing was blood. These receptors were taken from a boy younger than 10 in good health. The CDR3 runs from the conserved cysteine through the conserved F or W. The D gene is left open where the match is weak. Clone size is given for some rows only: seen once, a few or many times, or a class if the clone is expanded.

j_gene | v_gene | abundance | d_gene | CDR3nt | CDR3aa
TRBJ2-7 | TRBV5-1 | . | TRBD1 | TGCGCCAGCAGCCCTGTCCCCGGGACAGGGAAATACGAGCAGTACTTC | CASSPVPGTGKYEQYF
TRBJ2-2 | TRBV5-8 | few | . | TGTGCCAGCAGCCTCAGGAGAATTGGCACCGGGGAGCTGTTTTTT | CASSLRRIGTGELFF
TRBJ1-2 | TRBV2 | . | . | TGTGCCAGCAGTGAACTGGCAGAGTCCAATGGCTACACCTTC | CASSELAESNGYTF
TRBJ2-3 | TRBV30 | . | . | TGTGCCTGGACAGGAGGATCAGATACGCAGTATTTT | CAWTGGSDTQYF
TRBJ2-5 | TRBV7-9 | few | . | TGTGCCAGCAGCTTTGAGCAAGAGACCCAGTACTTC | CASSFEQETQYF
TRBJ2-7 | TRBV28 | few | TRBD1 | TGTGCCAGTACAGGGGGCGCGATATACGAGCAGTACTTC | CASTGGAIYEQYF
TRBJ2-7 | TRBV5-1 | . | TRBD1 | TGCGCCAGCAGCTCCAGCCTAGACAGGGGGCCAAGCGAGCAGTACTTC | CASSSSLDRGPSEQYF
TRBJ2-5 | TRBV20-1 | . | . | TGCAGTGCTAGACTATCGATAGGGACCCAGTACTTC | CSARLSIGTQYF
TRBJ2-3 | TRBV27 | . | . | TGTGCCAGCAGTACCCGGGACATTAAAAGCACAGATACGCAGTATTTT | CASSTRDIKSTDTQYF
TRBJ1-4 | TRBV3-1 | few | TRBD1 | TGTGCCAGCAGCCCGGCCGGGACAGCTGTGGGGAAACTGTTTTTT | CASSPAGTAVGKLFF
TRBJ2-5 | TRBV12-3/TRBV12-4 | few | . | TGTGCCAGCAGTTTGGGTAGCTGGCCCCAAGAGACCCAGTACTTC | CASSLGSWPQETQYF
TRBJ2-7 | TRBV20-1 | . | . | TGCAGTGCTAGAGATAGACGGGGTGGCTCCTACGAGCAGTACTTC | CSARDRRGGSYEQYF
TRBJ1-6 | TRBV6-6 | few | . | TGTGCCAGCCTACAGGGTTATAATTCACCCCTCCACTTT | CASLQGYNSPLHF
TRBJ1-5 | TRBV9 | few | . | TGTGCCAGCAGCGCACGAGGGGTCGGCAATCAGCCCCAGCATTTT | CASSARGVGNQPQHF
TRBJ2-1 | TRBV3-1 | . | . | TGTGCCAGCAGCCAAGGGGGAACCTACAATGAGCAGTTCTTC | CASSQGGTYNEQFF
TRBJ2-7 | TRBV3-1 | few | TRBD2 | TGTGCCAGCAGCCCCGGGACTAGAGGCGAGCAGTACTTC | CASSPGTRGEQYF
TRBJ2-7 | TRBV5-1 | . | . | TGCGCCAGCAGCGACCAGACGACTAGTTACGAGCAGTACTTC | CASSDQTTSYEQYF
TRBJ2-3 | TRBV20-1 | once | . | TGCAGTGCAGCAGGGGTTGCCCCAGATACGCAGTATTTT | CSAAGVAPDTQYF
TRBJ1-4 | TRBV20-1 | . | . | TGCAGTGCTAGAGATCCGGGGGGCGGGCCCAGGCTGTTTTTT | CSARDPGGGPRLFF
TRBJ2-7 | TRBV9 | . | . | TGTGCCAGCAGCAGGGAAGGCGAGCAGTACTTC | CASSREGEQYF
TRBJ1-5 | TRBV30 | . | . | TGTGCCTGGAGTTCAATGGGAATTCAGCCCCAGCATTTT | CAWSSMGIQPQHF
TRBJ2-2 | TRBV18 | few | . | TGTGCCAGCTCACCGCCGTCAGTTGGGACCGGGGAGCTGTTTTTT | CASSPPSVGTGELFF
TRBJ2-1 | TRBV9 | . | TRBD2 | TGTGCCAGCAGCACAAGCGGGAGGGGGGGCAATGAGCAGTTCTTC | CASSTSGRGGNEQFF
TRBJ2-2 | TRBV5-5 | . | TRBD2 | TGTGCCAGCAGCTTGTGGCTAGCGGGATTCACCGGGGAGCTGTTTTTT | CASSLWLAGFTGELFF
TRBJ2-7 | TRBV5-1 | few | TRBD2 | TGCGCCAGCAGCTCAACTAGCGGGAGAATCGACGAGCAGTACTTC | CASSSTSGRIDEQYF
TRBJ2-5 | TRBV4-2 | . | TRBD2 | TGTGCCAGCGGAACCTTACTAGCGGGAGATGGGACCCAGTACTTC | CASGTLLAGDGTQYF
TRBJ2-3 | TRBV11-2 | . | . | TGTGCCAGCAGCTTAATCCGGGATACGCAGTATTTT | CASSLIRDTQYF
TRBJ1-6 | TRBV12-3/TRBV12-4 | many | . | TGTGCCAGCCAGGAGGCATTAGGTACACCCCTCCACTTT | CASQEALGTPLHF
TRBJ1-2 | TRBV9 | . | . | TGTGCCAGCAGCTCCTCGGACAGATATGGCTACACCTTC | CASSSSDRYGYTF
TRBJ2-3 | TRBV6-4 | . | TRBD2 | TGTGCCAGCAGAAGACTAGCGGGGACAGATACGCAGTATTTT | CASRRLAGTDTQYF
TRBJ2-1 | TRBV20-1 | . | TRBD1 | TGCAGTGCTAGAGTTTTAACAGGGGGCTCTGAGCAGTTCTTC | CSARVLTGGSEQFF
TRBJ1-1 | TRBV5-4 | . | . | TGTGCCAGCAGCGGCAGACCCGGGTCCCCAGGGGCTTTCTTT | CASSGRPGSPGAFF
TRBJ2-4 | TRBV5-5 | few | . | TGTGCCAGCAGCTTGGGCGGGGTATCCAAAAACATTCAGTACTTC | CASSLGGVSKNIQYF
TRBJ1-1 | TRBV6-2/TRBV6-3 | . | . | TGTGCCAGCAGGGACCCGGGACGCCAAATTGAAGCTTTCTTT | CASRDPGRQIEAFF
TRBJ1-5 | TRBV5-5 | . | . | TGTGCCAGTAGTTGGGGGGGCGGGAGCAATCAGCCCCAGCATTTT | CASSWGGGSNQPQHF
TRBJ2-5 | TRBV10-3 | . | . | TGTGCCATCAGTGAGTCGGGCCCCCAGGCCCCAGAGACCCAGTACTTC | CAISESGPQAPETQYF
TRBJ2-3 | TRBV11-2 | many | . | TGTGCCAGCAGCTTAGGGACTTTCACAGATACGCAGTATTTT | CASSLGTFTDTQYF
TRBJ2-5 | TRBV5-1 | . | . | TGCGCCAGCAAAGGGAAAGAGACCCAGTACTTC | CASKGKETQYF
TRBJ2-7 | TRBV4-3 | many | TRBD2 | TGCGCCAGCAGCCAGGGACTAGCGGGACACTACGAGCAGTACTTC | CASSQGLAGHYEQYF
TRBJ2-7 | TRBV2 | . | TRBD2 | TGTGCCAGCAGCGCTAGCGGGGGGGCCTTCGAGCAGTACTTC | CASSASGGAFEQYF
TRBJ1-2 | TRBV5-5 | . | TRBD1 | TGTGCCAGCAGCCTCATTGGACAGGGGGAATTTGGCTACACCTTC | CASSLIGQGEFGYTF
TRBJ2-1 | TRBV11-2 | few | . | TGTGCCAGCAGCCCCAGGCGGAGGTCCTACAATGAGCAGTTCTTC | CASSPRRRSYNEQFF
TRBJ1-3 | TRBV6-1 | . | . | TGTGCCAGCAGTGAATCGGGAAACACCATATATTTT | CASSESGNTIYF
TRBJ2-5 | TRBV3-1 | once | TRBD1 | TGTGCCAGCAGCCCCAGGTCTGCCACAGGGGTTACCCAGTACTTC | CASSPRSATGVTQYF
TRBJ2-1 | TRBV6-5 | . | . | TGTGCCAGCAGCCTCGGGACAGCGGGGCCTCACAATGAGCAGTTCTTC | CASSLGTAGPHNEQFF
TRBJ2-5 | TRBV5-5 | few | . | TGTGCCAGCAGCTCCTACCATCCTCAAGAGACCCAGTACTTC | CASSSYHPQETQYF
TRBJ2-2 | TRBV29-1 | . | . | TGCAGCGTGCAGAGAACCGGGGAGCTGTTTTTT | CSVQRTGELFF
TRBJ2-4 | TRBV6-5 | . | . | TGTGCCAGCAGTTACGAGAGGGCCAAAAACATTCAGTACTTC | CASSYERAKNIQYF
TRBJ2-1 | TRBV4-3 | few | . | TGCGCCAGCAGCCAAGATTTCGTCGCCTCCTACAATGAGCAGTTCTTC | CASSQDFVASYNEQFF
TRBJ1-4 | TRBV10-3 | few | . | TGTGCCATCGGGGAGACAAGAGACGAAAAACTGTTTTTT | CAIGETRDEKLFF
TRBJ2-6 | TRBV30 | . | . | TGTGCCTGGAGTGGGTCATCTGGGGCCAACGTCCTGACTTTC | CAWSGSSGANVLTF
TRBJ2-2 | TRBV12-3/TRBV12-4 | few | TRBD2 | TGTGCCAGCAGCCCACGGACTAGCCACACCGGGGAGCTGTTTTTT | CASSPRTSHTGELFF